Detailed here is one T cell receptor beta chain. Its antigen is undetermined. This specimen comes from a study of cytomegalovirus exposure and HLA in healthy donors. Findings of the study overall: The study had only CMV serostatus as immune exposure information. In a later analysis, at a false discovery rate of 0.05, 16,951 TCR beta sequences were associated with HLA alleles. Later analysis associated a missense DCLRE1C variant with TCR beta V- and J-gene trimming. Many donors carried some public TCRs, although rarity characterized most TCR sequences.

PCR was performed using 60 Vbeta and 13 Jbeta primers. Profiling relied on immunoSEQ multiplex PCR, and the TCRdb table lists in-frame clones only, not all of them. This sample's table has under 200,000 clones. Germline V gene data show CDR1 as SGHNT and CDR2 as YYREEE (reference sequence). V lost 5 bases to trimming and J lost 7 bases, with 12 bases between them. There are 13 residues in the CDR3. This sequence was found in a man under 40 in good health and CMV-seronegative. The rearrangement links TRBV5-4 to TRBJ1-4, with a possible D match to TRBD1 (6 bases). Sequenced sample: PBMCs. In nucleotides, the CDR3 is TGTGCCAGCAGGCCCCAGGGGACTGAAAAACTGTTTTTT. This gives the protein CASRPQGTEKLFF.